The 6 T cell receptor delta chains listed next were all sequenced from one sample in a study of Vδ1+ human thymocytes. The template was reverse-transcribed extracted RNA. The CDR3 regions were amplified by multiplex PCR from V-gene primers to a constant-region primer. TCRdb fed the multiplex PCR reads to CATT. The data contain about 25,000 delta-chain clones, approximately 30% of them seen just once; the ten biggest clones take up 1.6%. Findings and limits, study-wide: In the thymus, TRG and TRD repertoires looked highly polyclonal with Gaussian CDR3 lengths.

The antigens for these receptors are not known. The specimen was Vdelta1+ gamma-delta thymocytes from the thymus. Subset specified: FACS-sorted CD3+ TCRalphabeta- TCRVdelta1+ TCRVdelta2- thymocytes. Receptors were obtained from a boy under two years old who had congenital heart surgery.

The V call is TRDV3, the J call TRDJ1, with D unresolved. V was trimmed by 3 bases and J by 10 bases, leaving 21 bases between them. Germline CDR1 reads TVYSNPD; CDR2 reads GDNSRS (reference sequence). CDR3 length equals 13 residues. CDR3 protein: CALGHRLAGRLIF. The CDR3 DNA is TGTGCCTTAGGGCACCGGCTGGCCGGGAGACTCATCTTT.

Points on this clone: The same CDR3 is also encoded by other DNA sequences in this sample. The chain uses TRDV1 and TRDJ1; a weak D match, TRDD3 (10 bases). This CDR3 contains 27 residues. The germline V and J ends were trimmed by 5 bases and 2 bases, with 51 bases remaining between them. Germline V gives CDR1 TSWWSYY, CDR2 QGS. CDR3 nucleotides: TGTGCTCTTGGGCTATCCCTTCCTACGTATAGGCACTGGGGGATCAGGGTGGTCGGGGATCAGACCGATAAACTCATCTTT. Its translation: CALGLSLPTYRHWGIRVVGDQTDKLIF.

A note on this clone: At one of its ends the junction is not consistent with the germline gene, which may arise from a read error. Other DNA sequences from this sample encode an identical CDR3 as well. The V gene is TRDV1, the J gene TRDJ1, with TRDD3 matching 11 bases. The CDR3 is 20 amino acids. CDR1 and CDR2 from the germline V gene are TSWWSYY and QGS. CDR3 DNA: TGCGCTCTTGGGGAAGAGCTAAATCCTGGGGGATACTTCGTCACCGATAAACTCATCTTT. Amino acids: CALGEELNPGGYFVTDKLIF.

The chain combines TRDV1 with TRDJ1; TRDD3 matches at 11 bases. The CDR3 sequence is 19 residues long. The germline gives CDR1 TSWWSYY, CDR2 QGS. The trim removed 0 bases at V and 2 bases at J, leaving 11 bases unmatched. The CDR3 nucleotides read TGTGCTCTTGGGGAACTCCTTATCCTTGGGGGATACGCGACCGATAAACTCATCTTT. Translated: CALGELLILGGYATDKLIF.

This clone was picked up a small number of times. Other DNA sequences in this sample translate to the same CDR3. The V and J genes are TRDV3 and TRDJ3; D call uncertain. Trimming took off 1 base at V and 2 bases at J, with 12 bases between the two ends. From germline, CDR1 is TVYSNPD and CDR2 GDNSRS (reference sequence). The CDR3 is 16 residues long. The CDR3 here is CAFKGPHAWDTRQMFF. Written as DNA, the CDR3 is TGTGCCTTTAAGGGGCCGCACGCCTGGGACACCCGACAGATGTTTTTC. The variable domain in full, completed from reference TRDV3 and TRDJ3, reads CDKVTQSSPDQTVASGSEVVLLCTYDTVYSNPDLFWYRIRPDYSFQFVFYGDNSRSEGADFTQGRFSVKHILTQKAFHLVISPVRTEDSATYYCAFKGPHAWDTRQMFFGTGIKLFVEP.

Of note for this clone: A read error may account for a junction end that differs from germline. The chain uses TRDV1 and TRDJ1; 9 bases map to TRDD3. Germline V CDR1 and CDR2: TSWWSYY, QGS. The CDR3 runs to 19 residues. The DNA of the CDR3 is TGTGCTCTTGGGGAACTAGGTCGGCCTGGGGGATCGACCACCGATAAACACATCTTT. Amino acids: CALGELGRPGGSTTDKHIF.